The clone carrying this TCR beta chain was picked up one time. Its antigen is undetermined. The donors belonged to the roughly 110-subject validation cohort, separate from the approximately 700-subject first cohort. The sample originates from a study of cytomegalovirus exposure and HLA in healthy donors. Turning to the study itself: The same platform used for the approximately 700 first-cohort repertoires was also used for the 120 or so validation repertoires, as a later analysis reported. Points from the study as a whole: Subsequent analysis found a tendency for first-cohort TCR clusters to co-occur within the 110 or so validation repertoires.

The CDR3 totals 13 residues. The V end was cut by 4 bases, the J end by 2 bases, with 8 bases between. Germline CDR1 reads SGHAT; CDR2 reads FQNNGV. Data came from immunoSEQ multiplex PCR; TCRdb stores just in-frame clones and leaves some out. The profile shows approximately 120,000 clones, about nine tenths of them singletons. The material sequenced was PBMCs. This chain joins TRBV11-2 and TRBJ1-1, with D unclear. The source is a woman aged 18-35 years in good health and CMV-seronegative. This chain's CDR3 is CASSSIHNTEAFF. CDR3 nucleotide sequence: TGTGCCAGCAGCTCAATACATAACACTGAAGCTTTCTTT.